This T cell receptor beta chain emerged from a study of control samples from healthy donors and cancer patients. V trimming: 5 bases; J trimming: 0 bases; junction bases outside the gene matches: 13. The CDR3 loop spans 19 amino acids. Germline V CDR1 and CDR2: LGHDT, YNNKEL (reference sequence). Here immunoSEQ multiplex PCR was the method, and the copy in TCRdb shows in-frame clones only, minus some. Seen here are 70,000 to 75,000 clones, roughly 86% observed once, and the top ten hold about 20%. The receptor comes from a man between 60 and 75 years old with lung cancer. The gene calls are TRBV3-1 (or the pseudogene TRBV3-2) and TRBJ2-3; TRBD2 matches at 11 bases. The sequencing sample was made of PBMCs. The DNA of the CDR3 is TGTGCCAGCAGCGAAAGGGGCCTAGCGGGGGGACGTAGCACAGATACGCAGTATTTT. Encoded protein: CASSERGLAGGRSTDTQYF.